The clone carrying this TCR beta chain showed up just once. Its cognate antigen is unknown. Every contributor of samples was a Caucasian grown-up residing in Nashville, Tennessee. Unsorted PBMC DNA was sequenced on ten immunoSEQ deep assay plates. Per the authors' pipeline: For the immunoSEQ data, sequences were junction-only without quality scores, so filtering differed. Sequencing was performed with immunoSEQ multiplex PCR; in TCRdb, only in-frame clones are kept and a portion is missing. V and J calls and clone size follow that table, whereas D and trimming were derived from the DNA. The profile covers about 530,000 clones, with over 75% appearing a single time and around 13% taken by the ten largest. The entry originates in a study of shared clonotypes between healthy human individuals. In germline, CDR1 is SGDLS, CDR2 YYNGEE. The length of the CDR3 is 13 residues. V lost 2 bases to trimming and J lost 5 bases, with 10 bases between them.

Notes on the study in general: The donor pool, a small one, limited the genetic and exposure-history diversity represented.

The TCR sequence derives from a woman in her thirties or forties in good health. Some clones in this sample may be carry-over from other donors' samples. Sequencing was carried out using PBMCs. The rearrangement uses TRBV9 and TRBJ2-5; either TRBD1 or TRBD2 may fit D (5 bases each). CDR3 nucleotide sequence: TGTGCCAGCAGCGTCGAGGGGAGCGAGACCCAGTACTTC. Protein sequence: CASSVEGSETQYF. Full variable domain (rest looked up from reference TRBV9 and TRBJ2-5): DSGVTQTPKHLITATGQRVTLRCSPRSGDLSVYWYQQSLDQGLQFLIQYYNGEERAKGNILERFSAQQFPDLHSELNLSSLELGDSALYFCASSVEGSETQYFGPGTRLLVL.